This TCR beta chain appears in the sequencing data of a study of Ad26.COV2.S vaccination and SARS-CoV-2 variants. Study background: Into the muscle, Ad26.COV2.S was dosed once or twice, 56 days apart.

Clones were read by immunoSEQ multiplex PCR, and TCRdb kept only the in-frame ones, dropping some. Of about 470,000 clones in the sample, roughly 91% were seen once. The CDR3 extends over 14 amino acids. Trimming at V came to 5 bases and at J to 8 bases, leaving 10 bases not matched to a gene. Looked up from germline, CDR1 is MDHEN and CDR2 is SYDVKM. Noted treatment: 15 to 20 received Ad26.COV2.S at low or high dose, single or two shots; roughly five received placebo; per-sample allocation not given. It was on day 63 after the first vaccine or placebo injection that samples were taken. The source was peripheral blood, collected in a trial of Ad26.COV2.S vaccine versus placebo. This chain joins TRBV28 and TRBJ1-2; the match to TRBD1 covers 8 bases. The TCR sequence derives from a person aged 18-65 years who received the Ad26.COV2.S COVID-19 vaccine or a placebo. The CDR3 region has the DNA TGTGCCAGCAGTCGAGGCGGACAGGGCGGGGGCTACACCTTC. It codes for CASSRGGQGGGYTF.